The 30 T cell receptor beta chains below were found in one sample sequenced in a study of blood T cells in healthy people across ages. The use of a sample-barcoded 5' primer and a J-beta primer mix characterized a second PCR of roughly 7 to 11 cycles. TCRdb passed the 5' RACE reads through MiXCR, listing each CDR3 protein once. This table has 1.5 million to 1.8 million distinct CDR3 sequences, 35% to 45% appearing once. The specimen was blood. The source is a woman aged 18-29 years in good health.

This clonotype was picked up a small number of times. The CDR3 DNA is TGCAGTGCTAGAGGGATGAGCGGGGATACGCAGTATTTT. Amino acids: CSARGMSGDTQYF. This chain uses TRBV20-1 with TRBJ2-3; D is possibly TRBD2 (6 bases). Trimming stripped 1 base from V and 6 bases from J, with 11 bases between. The CDR3 has 13 residues. Germline values: CDR1 DFQATT, CDR2 SNEGSKA (reference sequence).

As DNA, the CDR3 is TGTGCCAGCCGGGACAGGGGGCGCCCCGTGGCTTTCTTT. Amino acids: CASRDRGRPVAFF. V is TRBV12-3 or TRBV12-4 and J is TRBJ1-1, with 12 bases matching TRBD1. V was clipped by 8 bases and J by 11 bases; unmatched bases: 9. The CDR3 totals 13 residues.

V usage is TRBV6-2 or TRBV6-3 and J usage is TRBJ2-3, with 12 bases that match TRBD2. The CDR3 loop spans 17 amino acids. V was pared by 4 bases and J by 0 bases, with 5 bases of the junction left unmatched. The germline V gene has CDR1 MNHEY and CDR2 SVGEGT. The CDR3 DNA is TGTGCCAGCAGTTCGGCTAGCGGGAGGGGGAGCACAGATACGCAGTATTTT. The encoded protein is CASSSASGRGSTDTQYF.

This clonotype has only a few counts. In nucleotides, the CDR3 is TGTGCCAGCAGACCGGGACAGAGCTCTGGAAACACCATATATTTT. Encoded protein: CASRPGQSSGNTIYF. The V call is TRBV6-5, the J call TRBJ1-3; 7 bases are shared with TRBD1. The trim removed 6 bases at V and 0 bases at J, leaving 5 bases unmatched. Per the germline V gene, CDR1 is MNHEY and CDR2 is SVGAGI. CDR3 length: 15 residues.

This rearrangement joins TRBV4-2 to TRBJ1-6, with D possibly TRBD1 on 5 matching bases. The CDR3 contains 15 residues. The V gene's germline CDR1 is LGHNA and CDR2 YNFKEQ. Trimming pared 1 base from V and 7 bases from J, leaving 11 bases between. CDR3 bases: TGTGCCAGCAGCCAAGGCGAAGGGGCGAATTCACCCCTCCACTTT. Protein product: CASSQGEGANSPLHF.

The chain is built from TRBV7-2 and TRBJ1-5; no reliable D call. This CDR3 is built from 16 residues. V lost 5 bases and J lost 2, with 16 bases in between. Per the germline V gene, CDR1 is SGHTA and CDR2 is FQGNSA. Here the CDR3 reads CASSKGIPVGNQPQHF. The CDR3 bases are TGTGCCAGCAGCAAGGGTATCCCGGTGGGCAATCAGCCCCAGCATTTT. The variable domain in full, with the rest retrieved from reference TRBV7-2 and TRBJ1-5, is GAGVSQSPSNKVTEKGKDVELRCDPISGHTALYWYRQSLGQGLEFLIYFQGNSAPDKSGLPSDRFSAERTGGSVSTLTIQRTQQEDSAVYLCASSKGIPVGNQPQHFGDGTRLSIL.

The J gene is TRBJ2-1, the V gene TRBV5-1; TRBD2 matches 10 bases. This CDR3 spans 16 amino acids. From germline, CDR1 is SGHRS and CDR2 YFSETQ. V dropped 7 bases and J dropped 4; count of bases not matched to a gene: 11. Here the CDR3 DNA reads TGCGCCAGCTCTCAGACTAGCGGGTCCCTATACAATGAGCAGTTCTTC. Its protein product is CASSQTSGSLYNEQFF.

The chain employs TRBV5-1 and TRBJ2-1, with 10 bases matching TRBD1. V shed 0 bases and J 5 bases; nucleotides not matched to a gene: 5. CDR1 is SGHRS and CDR2 is YFSETQ in the germline V gene. There are 16 residues in the CDR3. CDR3 DNA sequence: TGCGCCAGCAGCTTGGAAGGGACAGGGGACAACAATGAGCAGTTCTTC. It codes for CASSLEGTGDNNEQFF. The variable domain in full, completed from reference TRBV5-1 and TRBJ2-1, reads KAGVTQTPRYLIKTRGQQVTLSCSPISGHRSVSWYQQTPGQGLQFLFEYFSETQRNKGNFPGRFSGRQFSNSRSEMNVSTLELGDSALYLCASSLEGTGDNNEQFFGPGTRLTVL.

This clonotype was seen only a few times. The chain employs TRBV4-3 and TRBJ2-7; D is uncertain. Germline V gene sequence: CDR1 LGHNA, CDR2 YSLEER. There are 13 residues in the CDR3. V was shortened by 5 bases and J by 6 bases, with 14 bases between the two germline ends. For the CDR3, the DNA is TGCGCCAGCAGCTCCACTCCGTACAGCGAGCAGTACTTC. Amino acid sequence: CASSSTPYSEQYF.

The rearrangement joins TRBV7-9 to TRBJ1-2; TRBD1 might be the D (6 bases). This CDR3 region has 12 residues. Trimming cost V 5 bases and J 7 bases, with 11 bases left between them. In germline, CDR1 is SEHNR, CDR2 FQNEAQ (reference sequence). The CDR3 here is CASSTQGSGYTF. The CDR3 DNA is TGTGCCAGCAGCACACAGGGTAGTGGCTACACCTTC. Full variable domain (outside the CDR3, taken from reference TRBV7-9 and TRBJ1-2): DTGVSQNPRHKITKRGQNVTFRCDPISEHNRLYWYRQTLGQGPEFLTYFQNEAQLEKSRLLSDRFSAERPKGSFSTLEIQRTEQGDSAMYLCASSTQGSGYTFGSGTRLTVV.

This clonotype was counted only a few times. J is TRBJ2-1 and V is TRBV10-2; 12 nucleotides agree with TRBD2. CDR3 size: 15 residues. V trimming: 6 bases; J trimming: 6 bases; junction bases outside the gene matches: 6. CDR1 is WSHSY and CDR2 is SAAADI in the germline V gene. CDR3 sequence reads: CASSVTSGGTNEQFF. CDR3 nucleotide sequence: TGCGCCAGCAGCGTGACTAGCGGGGGCACCAATGAGCAGTTCTTC.

This chain links TRBV7-8 with TRBJ1-5, with 7 bases lining up with TRBD1. The CDR3 runs to 17 residues. V trimming: 1 base; J trimming: 5 bases; junction bases outside the gene matches: 11. The germline CDR1 and CDR2 sequences are SGHVS and FQNEAQ. Here the CDR3 reads CASSLVGQGGIHQPQHF. The CDR3 nucleotides are TGTGCCAGCAGCTTAGTTGGGCAGGGGGGTATCCATCAGCCCCAGCATTTT.

V and J are TRBV27 and TRBJ2-7; 8 positions agree with TRBD1. Germline V gives CDR1 MNHEY, CDR2 SMNVEV (reference sequence). The CDR3 runs 14 residues. V lost 3 bases to trimming and J lost 3 bases; unmatched junction nucleotides: 4. CDR3 sequence (DNA): TGTGCCAGCAGTTTTTACGGACAGGGCTACGAGCAGTACTTC. This translates into CASSFYGQGYEQYF.

In the case of this clonotype: An end of the junction does not agree with germline; a read error may underlie this. V is TRBV28 and J is TRBJ2-1; 7 bases line up with TRBD1. The CDR3 has 14 amino acids. CDR1 and CDR2 (germline): MDHEN, SYDVKM. The CDR3, as DNA: TGTGCCTGCAGTTTGGTGAGGGGGCTCAATGAGCAGTTCTTC. Protein: CACSLVRGLNEQFF.

The sample holds a few counts of this clonotype. This chain links TRBV29-1 with TRBJ2-2; 8 bases line up with TRBD2. Germline CDR1 reads SQVTM; CDR2 reads ANQGSEA. Trimming at V came to 6 bases and at J to 0 bases, leaving 3 bases not matched to a gene. The CDR3 runs 14 residues. CDR3 nucleotide sequence: TGCAGCGTCCGGACTAGCCCGAACACCGGGGAGCTGTTTTTT. This codes for CSVRTSPNTGELFF.

Concerning this clonotype itself: An end of the junction does not agree with germline; a read error may underlie this. This rearrangement joins TRBV4-2 to TRBJ1-1; 7 nucleotides match TRBD1. CDR1 LGHNA and CDR2 YNFKEQ come from the germline V gene. CDR3 size: 14 residues. CDR3 in amino acids: CVSRGQIMNTEAFF. In DNA, the CDR3 is TGTGTCAGCAGGGGACAGATCATGAACACTGAAGCTTTCTTT.

This clonotype was seen a single time. This CDR3 fails to terminate in the conserved phenylalanine or tryptophan, so it likely reflects a read error. V is TRBV6-5 and J is TRBJ2-5; D gene unclear. The J call could be wrong; TRBJ2-7 is a better fit for the DNA end. This CDR3 region has 14 residues. Per germline, CDR1 MNHEY and CDR2 SVGAGI. CDR3 residues: CASSSRVSSYEQYL. The CDR3 DNA sequence: TGTGCCAGCAGTTCTAGGGTATCTTCCTACGAGCAGTACTTA.

The CDR3 DNA reads TGCAGCGTCGGGATCACAGGGGGCGCAGATACGCAGTATTTT. Translating it yields CSVGITGGADTQYF. V and J are TRBV29-1 and TRBJ2-3; TRBD1 agrees at 9 bases. The CDR3 extends over 14 amino acids. Germline V gene sequence: CDR1 SQVTM, CDR2 ANQGSEA. V lost 6 bases to trimming and J lost 4 bases; unmatched junction nucleotides: 8.

CDR3 residues: CASSQDRAISGRGNEQFF. The CDR3 bases are TGCGCCAGCAGCCAAGATCGGGCAATAAGCGGACGGGGTAATGAGCAGTTCTTC. The genes are TRBV4-1 and TRBJ2-1, with D maybe TRBD2 (5 bases). Germline V lookup: CDR1 MGHRA, CDR2 YSYEKL. Trimming cost V 0 bases and J 7 bases, with 22 bases left between them. The CDR3 sequence is 18 residues long.

The chain links TRBV4-3 to TRBJ1-4; D not resolved. The CDR3 has 13 residues. The germline gives CDR1 LGHNA, CDR2 YSLEER. V was pared by 5 bases and J by 8 bases, with 12 bases between. The CDR3 protein is CASSRVFGEKLFF. CDR3 bases: TGCGCCAGCAGCAGGGTCTTTGGGGAAAAACTGTTTTTT.

This clonotype was counted a few times. The chain combines TRBV10-3 with TRBJ2-1; D gene unclear. This CDR3 has 12 amino acids. Germline CDR1 and CDR2: ENHRY and SYGVKD. Trimming left V 1 base short and J 8 bases short, with 6 bases between. CDR3 bases: TGTGCCATCAGTGAGTTGGGGTATGAGCAGTTCTTC. It specifies CAISELGYEQFF.

This clonotype has just a few counts. Here the CDR3 reads CASGTGLGSTDTQYF. Here the CDR3 DNA reads TGTGCCAGCGGGACAGGGCTGGGGAGCACAGATACGCAGTATTTT. V is TRBV2 and J is TRBJ2-3, with TRBD1 identical over 9 bases. The CDR3 contains 15 residues. From germline, CDR1 is SNHLY and CDR2 FYNNEI. With 8 bases clipped from V and 0 bases from J, the junction kept 6 bases outside the gene matches.

The CDR3 bases are TGTGCCAGCAGTCCCCGTTCTAGCGACACTGAAGCTTTCTTT. This encodes CASSPRSSDTEAFF. The V call is TRBV12-3 or TRBV12-4, the J call TRBJ1-1, with D uncertain. CDR3 length: 14 residues. V was shortened by 5 bases and J by 3 bases, with 13 bases between the two germline ends.

This chain connects TRBV28 to TRBJ2-1, with D uncertain. The CDR3 covers 11 residues. The V and J ends lost 3 bases and 8 bases respectively, with 5 bases between them. CDR1 and CDR2 (germline): MDHEN, SYDVKM. CDR3: CASSFIHEQFF. The CDR3, as DNA: TGTGCCAGCAGTTTTATCCATGAGCAGTTCTTC.

The chain uses TRBV12-3 or TRBV12-4 and TRBJ1-2; D is perhaps TRBD1 (6 bases). V was pared by 6 bases and J by 4 bases, with 18 bases between. This CDR3 has 15 amino acids. CDR3 in DNA: TGTGCCAGCAGCGAGACAGGAGGAGAGGCCTATGGCTACACCTTC. It specifies CASSETGGEAYGYTF.

Ten or more counts support this clonotype. The chain combines TRBV6-5 with TRBJ1-5; 7 bases match TRBD1. From germline, CDR1 is MNHEY and CDR2 SVGAGI. This CDR3 has 14 residues. J was trimmed by 3 bases and V by 5 bases; bases with no gene match: 4. The CDR3 region has the DNA TGTGCCAGCAGTCCGGGACAGTTCAATCAGCCCCAGCATTTT. Protein: CASSPGQFNQPQHF.

The CDR3 is CASSQKGLYTGELFF. Here the CDR3 DNA reads TGCGCCAGCAGCCAAAAGGGTCTTTACACCGGGGAGCTGTTTTTT. The rearrangement joins TRBV4-3 to TRBJ2-2; unclear D gene. Trimming removed 2 bases at V and 3 bases at J, with 10 bases between. Germline loops: CDR1 LGHNA, CDR2 YSLEER. This CDR3 spans 15 amino acids.

In this sample, this clonotype turned up a few times. The gene calls are TRBV10-2 and TRBJ1-1; D is undetermined. The V end lost 9 bases, the J end lost 0 bases, and 11 bases lay between the germline ends. Germline V lookup: CDR1 WSHSY, CDR2 SAAADI. This CDR3 is built from 13 residues. The CDR3, as DNA: TGCGCCAGTCAGGAGAATATGAACACTGAAGCTTTCTTT. This codes for CASQENMNTEAFF.

This chain joins TRBV29-1 and TRBJ1-2; D ambiguous. V gave up 3 bases and J gave up 1 base, with 15 bases separating them. The CDR3 runs to 15 residues. CDR1 and CDR2 (germline): SQVTM, ANQGSEA. In nucleotides, the CDR3 is TGCAGCGTTGACGTTTTGAGGCAGATTAACTATGGCTACACCTTC. Residues: CSVDVLRQINYGYTF.

The rearrangement uses TRBV7-2 and TRBJ2-3; the D gene could be TRBD1 or TRBD2 (5 bases each). Trimming stripped 3 bases from V and 4 bases from J, with 14 bases between. CDR1 SGHTA and CDR2 FQGNSA come from the germline V gene. CDR3 length: 15 residues. The DNA for the CDR3 is TGTGCCAGCAGCTTCACAACTAGGGGCTCAGATACGCAGTATTTT. Amino acid sequence: CASSFTTRGSDTQYF.